This T cell receptor (beta chain) was documented in a study of T cell responses to AZD1222 COVID-19 vaccine. Study results and caveats: Spike-wide coverage was observed for vaccine-associated CD4 TCRs, with dominant responses at 160-218 and 743-854. Females made up more of the donors, who were largely white British, and clonal diversity may have come out too low.

Pooled samples include second doses given at about 4 or 12 weeks. The CDR3 totals 13 residues. V was shortened by 7 bases and J by 0 bases, with 10 bases between the two germline ends. The germline gives CDR1 SQVTM, CDR2 ANQGSEA. Assay used: immunoSEQ multiplex PCR; TCRdb lists only in-frame clones, some missing. Of about 270,000 clones listed, almost 95% were seen once; the top ten hold 0.55%. In regard to this clone: Antigen unknown.

This clonotype was sampled from an adult who received the AZD1222 COVID-19 vaccine. This material consisted of peripheral blood, taken 28 days after the second AZD1222 dose. V gene TRBV29-1 combines with J gene TRBJ1-3; D not resolved. CDR3 coding DNA: TGCAGCGCCCTGGGGAACTCTGGAAACACCATATATTTT. As protein: CSALGNSGNTIYF.